This T cell receptor (beta chain) was identified in a study of Ad26.COV2.S vaccination and SARS-CoV-2 variants. Study at large: In the COV1001 trial, the donor was in the Ad26.COV2.S arm. Study findings and constraints: The placebo group had lower spike-specific TCR breadth than the vaccine recipients did. Whether participants received vaccine or placebo, their non-spike TCR breadth was similar.

Notes on this clone: The target antigen is unknown.

Treatment meaning: roughly 19 received Ad26.COV2.S at low or high dose, single or two shots; about 5 received placebo; per-sample allocation not given. On day 63 after the first injection, vaccine and placebo recipients gave samples. An Ad26 vector expressing Wuhan-strain SARS-CoV-2 spike constituted the vaccine. Clones were sequenced by immunoSEQ multiplex PCR, and TCRdb holds only the in-frame ones, with some missing. The sample yields fewer than 600,000 clones, roughly 87% seen once. Looked up from germline, CDR1 is SEHNR and CDR2 is FQNEAQ (reference sequence). V lost 5 bases, J lost 4 bases, and 17 bases lay in between. This CDR3 has 15 amino acids.

The source material was peripheral blood, sampled in a trial of Ad26.COV2.S vaccine versus placebo. The chain uses TRBV7-9 and TRBJ1-2, with D maybe TRBD1 (6 bases). The TCR was taken from a person aged 18-60 years who received the Ad26.COV2.S COVID-19 vaccine or a placebo. CDR3 DNA sequence: TGTGCCAGCAGCCCGGGGGGGGCGAGCACCTATGGCTACACCTTC. It is translated as CASSPGGASTYGYTF.